Each of the 10 T cell receptor beta chains below was sequenced from the same sample in a study of T cell repertoires in cytomegalovirus infection. TCRdb re-called the reads through MiXCR, storing one row per CDR3 protein. The table lists approximately 200,000 distinct CDR3 sequences, about 20% of them singletons. Sequences were obtained from CD8+ T cells from PBMCs. Receptor source: a human donor in good health (CMV status not recorded). Some clones in this sample may be carry-over from other donors' samples.

This clonotype was counted a few times. The chain has TRBV9 and TRBJ1-1; no reliable D call. CDR1 SGDLS and CDR2 YYNGEE come from the germline V gene. The CDR3 has 10 amino acids. V was trimmed by 4 bases and J by 8 bases, leaving 6 bases between them. The DNA for the CDR3 is TGTGCCAGCAGCCCGTCGGAAGCTTTCTTT. Amino acids: CASSPSEAFF.

The sample holds a few counts of this clonotype. The CDR3 reads CASTLGPTYEQYF. CDR3 bases: TGTGCCAGCACTCTTGGGCCTACCTACGAGCAGTACTTC. The chain joins TRBV6-6 to TRBJ2-7; D is undetermined. Germline assignment: CDR1 MNHNY and CDR2 SVGAGI (reference sequence). Trimming pared 7 bases from V and 2 bases from J, leaving 12 bases between. The CDR3 is 13 residues long.

This clonotype has a handful of counts. The genes are TRBV20-1 and TRBJ2-1; D uncertain. The length of the CDR3 is 14 residues. Looked up from germline, CDR1 is DFQATT and CDR2 is SNEGSKA (reference sequence). The V gene lost 1 base and the J gene lost 10 bases, with 17 bases spanning the gap. CDR3 coding DNA: TGCAGTGCTAGAGCTGTCTTGGGAACAAGCGAGCAGTTCTTC. It yields the protein CSARAVLGTSEQFF.

This clonotype has at least ten counts. The J gene is TRBJ2-7, the V gene TRBV2; unclear D gene. Germline CDR1 SNHLY, CDR2 FYNNEI. V lost 6 bases and J 3 bases, leaving 3 bases between the germline ends. The CDR3 has 10 residues. CDR3 coding DNA: TGTGCCAGCAGGGGCTACGAGCAGTACTTC. Translating it yields CASRGYEQYF.

The chain's CDR3 is CASSPEENTEAFF. The CDR3 DNA sequence: TGCGCCAGCAGCCCTGAAGAGAACACTGAAGCTTTCTTT. V gene TRBV5-1 combines with J gene TRBJ1-1; no clear D gene. V was trimmed by 4 bases and J by 1 base, leaving 8 bases between them. The CDR3 spans 13 residues. CDR1 SGHRS and CDR2 YFSETQ come from the germline V gene.

This sequence joins TRBV7-3 and TRBJ2-7; 8 nucleotides match TRBD2. J lost 6 bases, V lost 4 bases, and 8 bases had no gene match. Germline loops: CDR1 SGHTA, CDR2 FQGTGA. The CDR3 is 14 residues long. CDR3 region: CASSSPGLVFEQYF. The CDR3 bases are TGTGCCAGCAGCTCGCCGGGACTAGTGTTCGAGCAGTACTTC.

This clonotype was observed a few times. This sequence joins TRBV12-3 or TRBV12-4 and TRBJ1-6, with a possible D match to TRBD1 (5 bases). This CDR3 is 14 amino acids long. The germline V and J ends were trimmed by 6 bases and 8 bases, with 14 bases remaining between them. CDR3 sequence (DNA): TGTGCCAGCAGATCCGGGACTTCGGATTCACCCCTCCACTTT. Translating gives CASRSGTSDSPLHF.

This clonotype was picked up a small number of times. V and J are TRBV9 and TRBJ1-1; no clear D gene. Germline assignment: CDR1 SGDLS and CDR2 YYNGEE. Trimming took off 3 bases at V and 5 bases at J, with 11 bases between the two ends. The CDR3 consists of 13 residues. CDR3 DNA: TGTGCCAGCAGCGCTGCGGGGAGGACTGAAGCTTTCTTT. This translates into CASSAAGRTEAFF.

In its sample, this clonotype was seen a few times. This chain connects TRBV28 to TRBJ2-7; tentatively, D is TRBD1 (5 bases). Germline V lookup: CDR1 MDHEN, CDR2 SYDVKM. The CDR3 extends over 14 amino acids. V shed 3 bases and J shed 4 bases, with 13 bases lying between them. The CDR3 loop is CASSFGYRQYEQYF. In nucleotides, the CDR3 is TGTGCCAGCAGTTTCGGGTACAGGCAATACGAGCAGTACTTC.

This clonotype occurred once. V gene TRBV27 combines with J gene TRBJ1-2, with D maybe TRBD1 (5 bases). V shed 4 bases and J shed 7 bases, with 16 bases lying between them. CDR3 length equals 14 residues. From germline, CDR1 is MNHEY and CDR2 SMNVEV (reference sequence). Written as DNA, the CDR3 is TGTGCCAGCAGTTCCGCGGGGCCTCTCGGTGGCTACACCTTC. This encodes CASSSAGPLGGYTF.